Each of the 20 T cell receptor beta chains below was sequenced from the same sample in a study of control samples from healthy donors and cancer patients (dated by TCRdb to about 2020). The library was produced with the immunoSEQ multiplex PCR assay. TCRdb took this table from immuneACCESS and kept in-frame rearrangements with V and J called. Such tables lack part of the clones; where checked against another copy, unresolved V genes explain under half of the gap, and the rest is unexplained. For this sample the table gives about 28,000 clones, of which about 83% were detected only once. The top ten clones comprise about 1.6% of the sample. The sample comprised PBMCs. The receptors stem from a middle-aged woman with lung cancer.

In this sample, this clone turned up once. The rearrangement uses TRBV6-1 and TRBJ1-5, with no clear D. V was clipped by 1 base and J by 7 bases, with 5 bases between them. Germline loops: CDR1 MNHNS, CDR2 SASEGT. There are 12 residues in the CDR3. The CDR3 loop reads CASSEGPQPQHF. The CDR3 DNA sequence: TGTGCCAGCAGTGAAGGTCCCCAGCCCCAGCATTTT.

The chain recombines TRBV6-1 with TRBJ1-2; TRBD1 matches at 8 bases. Germline trimming cut 0 bases from V and 4 bases from J; bases unmatched to any gene: 7. Germline values: CDR1 MNHNS, CDR2 SASEGT. This CDR3 comprises 16 residues. The CDR3 DNA reads TGTGCCAGCAGTGAAGCAGTGGGACAGGCGATCTATGGCTACACCTTC. As protein: CASSEAVGQAIYGYTF.

CDR3 residues: CASSGSGRGGGQPQHF. CDR3 in DNA: TGTGCCAGCAGTGGATCCGGCAGGGGAGGAGGTCAGCCCCAGCATTTT. The J gene is TRBJ1-5, the V gene TRBV6-1; D may be TRBD1 (6 bases). Germline V gene lookup returns CDR1 MNHNS and CDR2 SASEGT. Trimming removed 4 bases at V and 6 bases at J, with 19 bases between. The CDR3 is 16 amino acids.

The V gene is TRBV5-1, the J gene TRBJ2-1; the D call may be TRBD1 or TRBD2 (5 bases each). This CDR3 has 13 residues. Germline V gives CDR1 SGHRS, CDR2 YFSETQ. Deletions cut 6 bases from V and 10 bases from J, with 17 bases between. In nucleotides, the CDR3 is TGCGCCAGCAACCTGGACACAAGGGACGAGCAGTTCTTC. Amino acid sequence: CASNLDTRDEQFF.

The rearrangement uses TRBV28 and TRBJ2-2, with 7 bases lining up with TRBD2. The length of the CDR3 is 13 residues. Losses at the gene ends were 5 bases for V and 6 bases for J; bases not matched to a gene: 3. Germline V CDR1 and CDR2: MDHEN, SYDVKM. In nucleotides, the CDR3 is TGTGCCAGCAGTCCCCGGGGGGCCGGGGAGCTGTTTTTT. This codes for CASSPRGAGELFF.

This rearrangement joins TRBV6-1 to TRBJ2-1, with 10 bases fitting TRBD2. Germline V gives CDR1 MNHNS, CDR2 SASEGT. Germline trimming cut 4 bases from V and 0 bases from J; bases unmatched to any gene: 9. The CDR3 contains 18 residues. CDR3 sequence: CASSVAGGPPSSYNEQFF. The CDR3 DNA sequence: TGTGCCAGCAGTGTAGCGGGGGGCCCTCCGAGCTCCTACAATGAGCAGTTCTTC.

The V gene is TRBV6-2 or TRBV6-3, the J gene TRBJ2-1; 7 bases are shared with TRBD1. The CDR3 totals 14 residues. Per germline, CDR1 MNHEY and CDR2 SVGEGT. V was pared by 4 bases and J by 4 bases, with 4 bases of the junction left unmatched. CDR3 sequence: CASSSGQIYNEQFF. CDR3 sequence (DNA): TGTGCCAGCAGTTCGGGACAGATATACAATGAGCAGTTCTTC.

The chain is built from TRBV5-6 and TRBJ2-1; a weak D match, TRBD1 (5 bases). Germline V gene lookup returns CDR1 SGHDT and CDR2 YYEEEE. V was pared by 0 bases and J by 0 bases, with 7 bases between. This CDR3 is built from 15 residues. The chain's CDR3 is CASSLGGLSYNEQFF. The CDR3 DNA follows: TGTGCCAGCAGCTTGGGGGGCCTCTCCTACAATGAGCAGTTCTTC. The entire variable domain, with the rest obtained from reference TRBV5-6 and TRBJ2-1, is as follows: DAGVTQSPTHLIKTRGQQVTLRCSPKSGHDTVSWYQQALGQGPQFIFQYYEEEERQRGNFPDRFSGHQFPNYSSELNVNALLLGDSALYLCASSLGGLSYNEQFFGPGTRLTVL.

This rearrangement joins TRBV6-5 to TRBJ2-3; D may be TRBD2 (6 bases). V was cut by 6 bases and J by 0 bases, with 13 bases left in between. This CDR3 has 15 residues. The germline gives CDR1 MNHEY, CDR2 SVGAGI. In DNA, the CDR3 is TGTGCCAGCAGCCTAGCGAAAGATAGCACAGATACGCAGTATTTT. It specifies CASSLAKDSTDTQYF.

The chain recombines TRBV12-3 or TRBV12-4 with TRBJ1-2; perhaps TRBD1 as D (5 bases). The germline V and J ends were trimmed by 6 bases and 2 bases, with 10 bases remaining between them. The CDR3 sequence is 13 residues long. The CDR3, as DNA: TGTGCCAGCAGCTTGACAGTCAACTATGGCTACACCTTC. This gives the protein CASSLTVNYGYTF.

The CDR3 sequence: CASSQGPTNTEAFF. The CDR3 DNA follows: TGTGCCAGCAGCCAGGGACCGACGAACACTGAAGCTTTCTTT. The chain carries TRBV3-1 (or the pseudogene TRBV3-2) and TRBJ1-1; maybe TRBD1 (5 bases). V lost 3 bases to trimming and J lost 1 base, with 9 bases between them. Germline loops: CDR1 LGHDT, CDR2 YNNKEL (reference sequence). This CDR3 region has 14 residues.

The J gene is TRBJ1-4, the V gene TRBV9; TRBD1 agrees at 7 bases. Germline loops: CDR1 SGDLS, CDR2 YYNGEE. CDR3 length: 15 residues. Trimming cost V 4 bases and J 4 bases; bases outside gene matches: 7. CDR3 in DNA: TGTGCCAGCAGCCCCGGGACAGCGAGTAATGAAAAACTGTTTTTT. Translating gives CASSPGTASNEKLFF.

This clone has just a few counts. Other nucleotide sequences from this sample produce the same CDR3. The rearrangement joins TRBV5-4 to TRBJ1-6, with 8 bases matching TRBD1. The CDR3 totals 14 residues. Germline-derived CDR1 and CDR2 are SGHNT and YYREEE (reference sequence). V shed 4 bases and J 10 bases; nucleotides not matched to a gene: 7. Here the CDR3 DNA reads TGTGCCAGCAGCGGCAGGGGGCTCGGGTCACCCCTCCACTTT. Amino acid sequence: CASSGRGLGSPLHF.

The chain carries TRBV19 and TRBJ2-5; 7 bases align to TRBD2. V lost 7 bases, J lost 5 bases, and 10 bases stayed unmatched. The CDR3 totals 14 residues. Germline loops: CDR1 LNHDA, CDR2 SQIVND (reference sequence). The CDR3 sequence: CASKAQGGVETQYF. The CDR3 DNA follows: TGTGCCAGTAAGGCCCAGGGAGGGGTGGAGACCCAGTACTTC.

This clone came up a few times. This chain joins TRBV6-5 and TRBJ1-5; TRBD1 might be the D (6 bases). Trimming stripped 6 bases from V and 5 bases from J, with 14 bases between. The CDR3 is made up of 14 amino acids. Looked up from germline, CDR1 is MNHEY and CDR2 is SVGAGI. The CDR3 coding sequence is TGTGCCAGCAGGCCTCACAGGGACGATCAGCCCCAGCATTTT. Its translation: CASRPHRDDQPQHF.

The chain has TRBV19 and TRBJ1-2; D perhaps matches TRBD1 (5 bases). Per the germline V gene, CDR1 is LNHDA and CDR2 is SQIVND (reference sequence). The CDR3 extends over 15 amino acids. V was shortened by 4 bases and J by 8 bases, with 20 bases between the two germline ends. CDR3 protein: CASSTIPEGHGGYTF. The CDR3 nucleotides are TGTGCCAGTAGTACGATTCCGGAAGGACACGGGGGCTACACCTTC.

This sequence joins TRBV24-1 and TRBJ2-7, with TRBD1 identical over 7 bases. Germline loops: CDR1 KGHDR, CDR2 SFDVKD. The trim removed 5 bases at V and 0 bases at J, leaving 0 bases unmatched. The length of the CDR3 is 13 residues. This CDR3 reads CATSAGGSYEQYF. The CDR3 DNA follows: TGTGCCACCAGTGCAGGGGGCTCCTACGAGCAGTACTTC.

The chain employs TRBV12-5 and TRBJ2-7; 10 nucleotides line up with TRBD1. CDR1 and CDR2 (germline): LGHNT, FRNRAP. V was pared by 5 bases and J by 2 bases, with 6 bases of the junction left unmatched. This CDR3 is 15 amino acids long. CDR3 loop: CASGRGTGAPYEQYF. In DNA form, the CDR3 reads TGTGCTAGTGGTAGAGGGACAGGGGCCCCCTACGAGCAGTACTTC.

This clone was counted a single time. The chain recombines TRBV15 with TRBJ2-3; 11 bases match TRBD2. Losses at the gene ends were 0 bases for V and 6 bases for J; bases not matched to a gene: 11. The CDR3 is 18 amino acids. CDR1 and CDR2 (germline): LNHNV, YYDKDF (reference sequence). The DNA of the CDR3 is TGTGCCACCAGCAGAGATCGTGCTAGCGGGGGGAATGGGGATACGCAGTATTTT. It specifies CATSRDRASGGNGDTQYF.

The chain links TRBV30 to TRBJ2-5; the D call may be TRBD1 or TRBD2 (5 bases each). The V and J ends lost 0 bases and 3 bases respectively, with 11 bases between them. The CDR3 spans 14 residues. CDR1 is GTSNPN, CDR2 SVGIG, per germline (reference sequence). The CDR3 coding sequence is TGTGCCTGGAGTGTACATCGAGGGGAAGAGACCCAGTACTTC. It specifies CAWSVHRGEETQYF.